The entry below gives a single T cell receptor (beta chain) sequence along with its context. The target antigen is unknown. This record belongs to a study of shared clonotypes between healthy human individuals. Study information: Each donor had three CD4 naive, three CD4 memory, two CD8 naive and one CD8 memory plate.

Whole-study results and caveats: A handful of donors showed sharing of around 5% of naive CD4 clonotypes. Sampling included only blood; tissue repertoires likely differ.

Naive CD8 populations comprised CD45RO-negative cells positively selected for CCR7, excluding terminally differentiated effector memory CD45RA+ cells. Produced via immunoSEQ multiplex PCR; TCRdb's table is partial and in-frame only. The table shows some 2 million clones, with roughly 95% occurring only once. The germline V gene encodes CDR1 MNHEY and CDR2 SMNVEV (reference sequence). This CDR3 comprises 14 residues. V lost 4 bases and J 5 bases, leaving 11 bases between the germline ends. The gene calls are TRBV27 and TRBJ2-2; a possible D gene is TRBD2 (6 bases). The source is a man aged 18 to 30 in good health. Sequencing input: naive CD8+ T cells sorted from blood. The CDR3 DNA sequence: TGTGCCAGCAGTTGGAGGGATGGGACCGGGGAGCTGTTTTTT. It translates to CASSWRDGTGELFF.